This TCR beta chain was documented in a study of shared T cell receptors in the human thymus. This CDR3 contains 14 residues. Germline-derived CDR1 and CDR2 are SGHDN and FVKESK. V shed 4 bases and J shed 5 bases, with 14 bases lying between them. Clones were sequenced by immunoSEQ multiplex PCR, and TCRdb holds only the in-frame ones, with some missing. The sample contains 700,000 or so clones, 80% to 90% of which appear only once. These data also featured in a second study, about human thymus T cells.

Sequenced input: thymocytes. This chain links TRBV14 with TRBJ1-1; D remains ambiguous. This receptor was identified in a girl less than two years old with a congenital heart defect. The CDR3 nucleotides read TGTGCCAGCAGCCTTTGCAGTGGGCTTACTGAAGCTTTCTTT. It yields the protein CASSLCSGLTEAFF.